Below, 29 T cell receptor beta chains from the same sample are listed, as sequenced in a study of long-term antiretroviral therapy in people with HIV (dated by TCRdb to about 2022). The immunoSEQ hsTCRB v3.0 assay was used at survey level resolution to sequence the TRB variable region. As stored in TCRdb, this immuneACCESS dataset retains in-frame rearrangements with V and J assigned. A fraction of the clones does not appear; measured against another copy, unresolved V genes explain less than half of the discrepancy, and the remainder lacks a known reason. The sample includes 15,000 to 25,000 clones, with roughly 90% observed a single time. The ten most abundant clones make up more than 3.5% of the sample. The sequencing used unsorted PBMCs, collected 2.1 years after starting antiretroviral therapy. These receptors came from a man between 18 and 35 years old with HIV.

In DNA form, the CDR3 reads TGCAGTGCCAGTAAGCAGCAAGAAGCTTTCTTT. Translation gives CSASKQQEAFF. The rearrangement uses TRBV20-1 and TRBJ1-1; D is unresolved. V lost 6 bases and J 8 bases, leaving 13 bases between the germline ends. Germline lookup yields CDR1 DFQATT and CDR2 SNEGSKA (reference sequence). The CDR3 runs 11 residues.

This CDR3 reads CASSSERTEAFF. CDR3 DNA sequence: TGTGCCAGCAGCTCGGAGAGGACTGAAGCTTTCTTT. V and J are TRBV5-4 and TRBJ1-1; D is unresolved. The length of the CDR3 is 12 residues. Trimming stripped 3 bases from V and 5 bases from J, with 8 bases between. Germline assignment: CDR1 SGHNT and CDR2 YYREEE (reference sequence).

V is TRBV4-3 and J is TRBJ1-5; 7 nucleotides match TRBD1. The CDR3 is made up of 17 amino acids. V shed 1 base, J shed 2 bases, and the junction held 8 bases outside the gene matches. Germline V gene lookup returns CDR1 LGHNA and CDR2 YSLEER. CDR3 coding DNA: TGCGCCAGCAGCCAAGCACTATTTACAGGGGGCAATCAGCCCCAGCATTTT. Amino acid sequence: CASSQALFTGGNQPQHF.

The chain has TRBV5-8 and TRBJ2-7; D might be TRBD1 or TRBD2, each matching 5 bases. This CDR3 region has 13 residues. Trimming left V 2 bases short and J 3 bases short, with 9 bases between. Germline V CDR1 and CDR2: SGHTS, YDEGEE. The CDR3 DNA is TGTGCCAGCAGCTTTGGGGACGTCTACGAGCAGTACTTC. Residues: CASSFGDVYEQYF. Full variable domain (outside the CDR3, taken from reference TRBV5-8 and TRBJ2-7): EAGVTQSPTHLIKTRGQQATLRCSPISGHTSVYWYQQALGLGLQFLLWYDEGEERNRGNFPPRFSGRQFPNYSSELNVNALELEDSALYLCASSFGDVYEQYFGPGTRLTVT.

The V call is TRBV30, the J call TRBJ2-7; D unresolved. CDR3 length: 13 residues. Trimming removed 3 bases at V and 0 bases at J, with 9 bases between. Germline CDR1 is GTSNPN and CDR2 is SVGIG (reference sequence). The CDR3 sequence: CAWRGMGSYEQYF. The CDR3 DNA reads as TGTGCCTGGAGGGGGATGGGCTCCTACGAGCAGTACTTC.

The chain recombines TRBV7-9 with TRBJ1-3, with 9 bases aligning to TRBD1. CDR1 and CDR2 (germline): SEHNR, FQNEAQ (reference sequence). V was clipped by 6 bases and J by 8 bases; unmatched bases: 5. The CDR3 spans 13 residues. CDR3 region: CASSGQGLDTIYF. CDR3 sequence (DNA): TGTGCCAGCAGTGGACAGGGGCTGGACACCATATATTTT. Full variable domain (outside the CDR3, taken from reference TRBV7-9 and TRBJ1-3): DTGVSQNPRHKITKRGQNVTFRCDPISEHNRLYWYRQTLGQGPEFLTYFQNEAQLEKSRLLSDRFSAERPKGSFSTLEIQRTEQGDSAMYLCASSGQGLDTIYFGEGSWLTVV.

This chain links TRBV19 with TRBJ2-1; no clear D. The CDR3 runs to 15 residues. Per the germline V gene, CDR1 is LNHDA and CDR2 is SQIVND (reference sequence). V lost 1 base, J lost 1 base, and 8 bases lay in between. CDR3 nucleotide sequence: TGTGCCAGTAGTATAGCTACTGATTCCTACAATGAGCAGTTCTTC. Translating it yields CASSIATDSYNEQFF.

This clone has a single count. V gene TRBV7-9 combines with J gene TRBJ2-4, with D tentatively TRBD1 (6 bases). The CDR3 extends over 14 amino acids. V was trimmed by 3 bases and J by 5 bases, leaving 11 bases between them. Per the germline V gene, CDR1 is SEHNR and CDR2 is FQNEAQ (reference sequence). CDR3 loop: CASSLVGAENIQYF. CDR3 DNA: TGTGCCAGCAGCTTGGTGGGGGCCGAAAACATTCAGTACTTC.

The V call is TRBV7-2, the J call TRBJ1-1; TRBD1 might be the D (5 bases). Germline assignment: CDR1 SGHTA and CDR2 FQGNSA. The CDR3 length is 14 residues. V lost 5 bases to trimming and J lost 4 bases, with 14 bases between them. The CDR3 sequence is CASSPSPTVTEAFF. The CDR3 DNA reads TGTGCCAGCAGCCCCTCACCGACAGTCACTGAAGCTTTCTTT.

The rearrangement uses TRBV7-3 and TRBJ2-7; either TRBD1 or TRBD2 may supply D (5 bases each). The ends were cut back, 7 bases at V and 3 bases at J, with 22 bases in the middle. Germline loops: CDR1 SGHTA, CDR2 FQGTGA. The CDR3 is made up of 16 amino acids. The CDR3 loop reads CASNQGPGRHFYEQYF. The CDR3 DNA sequence: TGTGCCAGCAACCAGGGTCCAGGGAGACACTTCTACGAGCAGTACTTC.

The rearrangement uses TRBV6-6 and TRBJ1-2; unclear D gene. This CDR3 is built from 11 residues. The germline V gene encodes CDR1 MNHNY and CDR2 SVGAGI (reference sequence). Deletions cut 6 bases from V and 8 bases from J, with 10 bases between. The CDR3 coding sequence is TGTGCCAGCAGCCGATCCTCCGGCTACACCTTC. Protein product: CASSRSSGYTF.

The chain links TRBV19 to TRBJ1-2; D unclear. CDR3 length: 14 amino acids. V lost 0 bases and J 4 bases, leaving 9 bases between the germline ends. Germline values: CDR1 LNHDA, CDR2 SQIVND (reference sequence). CDR3 loop: CASSIDTEFYGYTF. The CDR3 DNA reads as TGTGCCAGTAGTATAGATACAGAATTCTATGGCTACACCTTC.

The chain has TRBV21-1 and TRBJ2-7; TRBD2, the table's D call, was not compared with the DNA. TRBV21-1 is a listed pseudogene. The CDR3 covers 13 residues. For the CDR3, the DNA is TGTGCCAGGAGAGCGGGAGACTCCTACGAGCAGTACTTC. Encoded protein: CARRAGDSYEQYF.

The chain uses TRBV14 and TRBJ1-2; D gene ambiguous. The germline V and J ends were trimmed by 4 bases and 8 bases, with 14 bases remaining between them. CDR3 length equals 13 residues. Germline V gene sequence: CDR1 SGHDN, CDR2 FVKESK. The CDR3 DNA reads TGTGCCAGCAGCCTCTTGGGGATTGGGGGCTACACCTTC. It codes for CASSLLGIGGYTF. The full variable domain, with the rest looked up from reference TRBV14 and TRBJ1-2, is EAGVTQFPSHSVIEKGQTVTLRCDPISGHDNLYWYRRVMGKEIKFLLHFVKESKQDESGMPNNRFLAERTGGTYSTLKVQPAELEDSGVYFCASSLLGIGGYTFGSGTRLTVV.

The chain joins TRBV6-5 to TRBJ1-2; the D gene is possibly TRBD1 (5 bases). CDR1 MNHEY and CDR2 SVGAGI come from the germline V gene. This CDR3 comprises 14 residues. Trimming left V 6 bases short and J 7 bases short, with 18 bases between. Here the CDR3 reads CASRGETESGGYTF. CDR3 nucleotide sequence: TGTGCCAGCAGGGGGGAAACAGAATCAGGTGGCTACACCTTC.

This clone was observed a few times. V gene TRBV5-1 combines with J gene TRBJ2-7; TRBD1 is a possible D gene (6 bases). The CDR3 is 12 amino acids. Germline CDR1 SGHRS, CDR2 YFSETQ. The V gene lost 2 bases and the J gene lost 3 bases, with 6 bases spanning the gap. CDR3 DNA: TGCGCCAGCAGCTTAGGGGGCTACGAGCAGTACTTC. Protein sequence: CASSLGGYEQYF.

This clone has just a few counts. The chain links TRBV7-9 to TRBJ2-1; D might be TRBD1 or TRBD2, each matching 6 bases. The CDR3 runs to 14 residues. The germline V gene has CDR1 SEHNR and CDR2 FQNEAQ (reference sequence). Trimming removed 8 bases from V and 9 bases from J, with 20 bases in between. The CDR3 region is CASGLAEGGGEQFF. The CDR3 bases are TGTGCCAGCGGATTAGCGGAGGGGGGAGGTGAGCAGTTCTTC.

The rearrangement uses TRBV5-1 and TRBJ2-7; D is perhaps TRBD1 or TRBD2 (6 bases each). Trimming took 2 bases from V and 0 from J, leaving 12 bases between them. Per the germline V gene, CDR1 is SGHRS and CDR2 is YFSETQ. This CDR3 has 15 amino acids. CDR3 residues: CASSLGGLASYEQYF. Written as DNA, the CDR3 is TGCGCCAGCAGCTTAGGGGGACTTGCCTCCTACGAGCAGTACTTC.

This rearrangement joins TRBV6-6 to TRBJ2-6; D gene ambiguous. This CDR3 region has 13 residues. Germline V CDR1 and CDR2: MNHNY, SVGAGI (reference sequence). Trimming stripped 6 bases from V and 2 bases from J, with 5 bases between. This CDR3 is CASRRAGANVLTF. In DNA form, the CDR3 reads TGTGCCAGCAGGAGAGCTGGGGCCAACGTCCTGACTTTC.

This chain uses TRBV30 with TRBJ2-7; D remains ambiguous. This CDR3 has 13 amino acids. The germline V gene encodes CDR1 GTSNPN and CDR2 SVGIG (reference sequence). V lost 0 bases to trimming and J lost 6 bases, with 12 bases between them. CDR3 in DNA: TGTGCCTGGAGTGTCCCTATACCTGGCGAGCAGTACTTC. This translates into CAWSVPIPGEQYF.

A few counts support this clone. This sequence joins TRBV19 and TRBJ2-7, with TRBD1 matching over 8 bases. Unmatched junction bases numbered 3, after V lost 3 bases and J lost 5 bases. The V gene's germline CDR1 is LNHDA and CDR2 SQIVND (reference sequence). The CDR3 spans 13 residues. In DNA, the CDR3 is TGTGCCAGTAGTATGACAGGGGCCCACGAGCAGTACTTC. It encodes CASSMTGAHEQYF. The full variable domain, with the rest looked up from reference TRBV19 and TRBJ2-7, is DGGITQSPKYLFRKEGQNVTLSCEQNLNHDAMYWYRQDPGQGLRLIYYSQIVNDFQKGDIAEGYSVSREKKESFPLTVTSAQKNPTAFYLCASSMTGAHEQYFGPGTRLTVT.

This chain connects TRBV4-3 to TRBJ1-2; 9 nucleotides align to TRBD1. The J segment lost 8 bases and the V segment lost 1 base, leaving 5 bases of the junction unmatched. The CDR3 spans 14 residues. Germline V gives CDR1 LGHNA, CDR2 YSLEER. The CDR3 here is CASSQGDRVIGYTF. The DNA for the CDR3 is TGCGCCAGCAGCCAAGGGGACAGGGTAATCGGCTACACCTTC.

The chain couples TRBV7-6 to TRBJ1-2, with D perhaps matching TRBD1 (6 bases). The germline V and J ends were trimmed by 5 bases and 6 bases, with 22 bases remaining between them. Germline CDR1 and CDR2: SGHVS and FNYEAQ. CDR3 length: 16 amino acids. The CDR3, as DNA: TGTGCCAGCAGCCCCCTAATACCAACAGGGTTTGATGGCTACACCTTC. Its protein is CASSPLIPTGFDGYTF.

The chain is built from TRBV7-8 and TRBJ1-5; D might be TRBD1 (5 bases). The V end lost 5 bases, the J end lost 4 bases, and 12 bases lay between the germline ends. Per the germline V gene, CDR1 is SGHVS and CDR2 is FQNEAQ. The CDR3 covers 14 residues. CDR3 DNA sequence: TGTGCCAGCAGCCCGAAAGGGGATAATCAGCCCCAGCATTTT. It is translated as CASSPKGDNQPQHF.

The J gene is TRBJ1-2, the V gene TRBV5-8, with 7 positions matching TRBD1. Looked up from germline, CDR1 is SGHTS and CDR2 is YDEGEE. This CDR3 is 12 amino acids long. Losses at the gene ends were 3 bases for V and 5 bases for J; bases not matched to a gene: 1. CDR3 sequence reads: CASSWGQYGYTF. The CDR3 DNA sequence: TGTGCCAGCAGCTGGGGACAGTATGGCTACACCTTC.

The chain is built from TRBV7-2 and TRBJ1-2; D remains unclear. V was pared by 3 bases and J by 5 bases, with 16 bases between. Germline values: CDR1 SGHTA, CDR2 FQGNSA. The CDR3 length is 15 residues. CDR3 sequence: CASSFPDPDAYGYTF. Written as DNA, the CDR3 is TGTGCCAGCAGCTTCCCGGATCCCGATGCTTATGGCTACACCTTC.

V and J are TRBV6-1 and TRBJ1-2, with D maybe TRBD1 (6 bases). V lost 5 bases to trimming and J lost 5 bases, with 15 bases between them. The CDR3 contains 14 residues. Germline V gene data show CDR1 as MNHNS and CDR2 as SASEGT. CDR3 sequence: CASSIRQAGYGYTF. CDR3 in DNA: TGTGCCAGCAGTATCCGACAGGCGGGATATGGCTACACCTTC.

The chain employs TRBV10-3 and TRBJ2-1, with 7 bases identical to TRBD1. This CDR3 spans 17 amino acids. The germline V gene encodes CDR1 ENHRY and CDR2 SYGVKD. The V gene end was trimmed by 0 bases and the J gene end by 10 bases; junction bases not matched to a gene: 15. The CDR3 DNA follows: TGTGCCATCAGTGAGTCGGGGGACAGCGCTCGGAGGCGAGAGCAGTTCTTC. Protein sequence: CAISESGDSARRREQFF.

The chain carries TRBV10-3 and TRBJ1-1, with D tentatively TRBD1 (6 bases). Germline CDR1 reads ENHRY; CDR2 reads SYGVKD. V gave up 3 bases and J gave up 1 base, with 18 bases separating them. The CDR3 extends over 17 amino acids. The DNA of the CDR3 is TGTGCCATCAGTGACCTTAGAGGGAGGGGGGGGAACACTGAAGCTTTCTTT. As protein: CAISDLRGRGGNTEAFF.